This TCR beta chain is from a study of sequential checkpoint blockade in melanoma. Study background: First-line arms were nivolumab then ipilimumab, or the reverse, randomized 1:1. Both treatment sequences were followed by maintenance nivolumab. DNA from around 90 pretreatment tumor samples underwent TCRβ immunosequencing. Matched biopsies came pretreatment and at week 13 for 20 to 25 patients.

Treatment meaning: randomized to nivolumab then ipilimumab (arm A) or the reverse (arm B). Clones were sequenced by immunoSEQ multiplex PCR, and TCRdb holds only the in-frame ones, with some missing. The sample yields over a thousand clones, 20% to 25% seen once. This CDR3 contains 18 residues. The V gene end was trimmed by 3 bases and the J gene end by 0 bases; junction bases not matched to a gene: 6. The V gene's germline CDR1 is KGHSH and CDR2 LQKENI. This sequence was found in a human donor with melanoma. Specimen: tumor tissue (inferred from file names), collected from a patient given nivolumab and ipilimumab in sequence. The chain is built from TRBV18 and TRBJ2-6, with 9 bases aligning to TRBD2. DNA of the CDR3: TGTGCCAGCTCACCCGGGGGTAGCGGGAGCTCTGGGGCCAACGTCCTGACTTTC. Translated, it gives CASSPGGSGSSGANVLTF.